The source of this T cell receptor beta chain is a study of T cell responses to AZD1222 COVID-19 vaccine. On this clone itself: Its specificity is not known.

Study-wide results and limits: The study sampled repertoires only after the peak T cell response. Seropositive AZD1222 recipients at baseline numbered only five or six. There were mostly white British donors and more females than males, and clonal diversity was possibly underestimated.

Profiled with immunoSEQ multiplex PCR; TCRdb holds only in-frame clones, not every one. The repertoire has 160,000 or so clones, around 90% of them found once; the top ten carry about 3%. The CDR3 runs 17 residues. Germline V gives CDR1 SGDLS, CDR2 YYNGEE. Trimming left V 3 bases short and J 5 bases short, with 23 bases between. This chain connects TRBV9 to TRBJ1-1; tentative D call: TRBD1 (6 bases). This specimen was peripheral blood, taken on day 0 of AZD1222 vaccination. This clonotype was obtained from an adult in good health. The CDR3 nucleotides read TGTGCCAGCAGCGCACCCCGAACGGGACACCCGAGTACTGAAGCTTTCTTT. Protein product: CASSAPRTGHPSTEAFF.